These 17 T cell receptor beta chains share one sample of origin, sequenced in a study of T cell changes during pregnancy in multiple sclerosis. TCRdb keeps only in-frame clones here, not all; method: immunoSEQ multiplex PCR. The sample yields tens of thousands of clones, around nine tenths seen once. The starting material was peripheral blood, obtained in the third trimester of pregnancy. These receptors were taken from a female donor with multiple sclerosis, enrolled in a pregnancy study.

The V gene is TRBV6-1, the J gene TRBJ2-3; TRBD1 is a possible D gene (5 bases). Trimming left V 6 bases short and J 2 bases short, with 12 bases between. Germline V gene lookup returns CDR1 MNHNS and CDR2 SASEGT. CDR3 length: 14 amino acids. CDR3 in DNA: TGTGCCAGCAGGAATGACAGATCCACAGATACGCAGTATTTT. Amino acid sequence: CASRNDRSTDTQYF.

This sequence joins TRBV28 and TRBJ1-1, with D unresolved. Germline values: CDR1 MDHEN, CDR2 SYDVKM. Trimming shortened V by 7 bases and J by 2 bases, and 14 bases separated the two germline ends. This CDR3 comprises 14 residues. CDR3 amino acids: CASNGGRANTEAFF. CDR3 bases: TGTGCCAGCAACGGAGGGAGGGCTAACACTGAAGCTTTCTTT.

V is TRBV9 and J is TRBJ1-4, with no clear D. Germline CDR1 SGDLS, CDR2 YYNGEE. V was clipped by 4 bases and J by 5 bases, with 18 bases between them. The CDR3 spans 16 residues. The DNA of the CDR3 is TGTGCCAGCAGCACCCTGAGGGAAGGGAAGAATGAAAAACTGTTTTTT. This codes for CASSTLREGKNEKLFF. Together with reference TRBV9 and TRBJ1-4, the CDR3 gives the full variable domain: DSGVTQTPKHLITATGQRVTLRCSPRSGDLSVYWYQQSLDQGLQFLIQYYNGEERAKGNILERFSAQQFPDLHSELNLSSLELGDSALYFCASSTLREGKNEKLFFGSGTQLSVL.

The CDR3 sequence: CAISQSQGWSNQPQHF. CDR3 nucleotide sequence: TGTGCCATCTCCCAATCTCAGGGTTGGAGCAATCAGCCCCAGCATTTT. The V and J genes are TRBV10-3 and TRBJ1-5; D is possibly TRBD1 (5 bases). CDR1 is ENHRY and CDR2 is SYGVKD in the germline V gene. The CDR3 extends over 16 amino acids. Trimming removed 8 bases at V and 1 base at J, with 18 bases between.

This chain uses TRBV30 with TRBJ1-2, with D perhaps matching TRBD1 (5 bases). V was shortened by 0 bases and J by 5 bases, with 13 bases between the two germline ends. The CDR3 is 14 amino acids. Looked up from germline, CDR1 is GTSNPN and CDR2 is SVGIG (reference sequence). Here the CDR3 DNA reads TGTGCCTGGAGTGTAGGGGCGGGGTTTTATGGCTACACCTTC. Translating gives CAWSVGAGFYGYTF.

The gene calls are TRBV21-1 and TRBJ2-1; the D call in the table, TRBD2, was not verified against the DNA. TRBV21-1 is deemed a pseudogene. The CDR3 is 15 amino acids. The CDR3 sequence: CASKYRPRPYNEQFF. As DNA, the CDR3 is TGTGCCAGCAAGTACCGCCCGCGGCCCTACAATGAGCAGTTCTTC.

The V and J genes are TRBV30 and TRBJ2-3, with a possible D match to TRBD1 (6 bases). CDR3 size: 12 residues. In germline, CDR1 is GTSNPN, CDR2 SVGIG (reference sequence). Trimming removed 2 bases from V and 6 bases from J, with 9 bases in between. The chain's CDR3 is CAWSLGADTQYF. As DNA, the CDR3 is TGTGCCTGGAGTTTGGGGGCTGATACGCAGTATTTT.

The chain recombines TRBV5-4 with TRBJ1-1; 8 nucleotides align to TRBD1. CDR1 is SGHNT and CDR2 is YYREEE in the germline V gene (reference sequence). The CDR3 spans 16 residues. With 0 bases clipped from V and 0 bases from J, the junction kept 4 bases outside the gene matches. The CDR3: CASSLDRGIMNTEAFF. CDR3 coding DNA: TGTGCCAGCAGCTTGGACAGGGGGATTATGAACACTGAAGCTTTCTTT.

The CDR3 region has the DNA TGTGCCAGCAGCCCTCGACAGGGCGCTGAAGCTTTCTTT. Protein: CASSPRQGAEAFF. The chain recombines TRBV7-2 with TRBJ1-1, with TRBD1 matching over 7 bases. CDR1 is SGHTA, CDR2 FQGNSA, per germline. V lost 5 bases, J lost 6 bases, and 6 bases stayed unmatched. This CDR3 contains 13 residues.

The rearrangement links TRBV27 to TRBJ2-1; 8 bases match TRBD2. Looked up from germline, CDR1 is MNHEY and CDR2 is SMNVEV (reference sequence). There are 14 residues in the CDR3. The V gene end was trimmed by 8 bases and the J gene end by 0 bases; junction bases not matched to a gene: 3. The CDR3 here is CASRGTSSYNEQFF. The CDR3 nucleotides read TGTGCCAGCCGCGGGACTAGCTCCTACAATGAGCAGTTCTTC.

This clone was observed a handful of times. The V call is TRBV7-6, the J call TRBJ2-1, with TRBD1 as a possible D gene (5 bases). Germline V gene lookup returns CDR1 SGHVS and CDR2 FNYEAQ. V shed 0 bases and J shed 9 bases, with 15 bases lying between them. This CDR3 has 15 residues. CDR3 sequence (DNA): TGTGCCAGCAGCTTAGCGGGCAGGGAAACGGGTGAGCAGTTCTTC. This codes for CASSLAGRETGEQFF.

The genes are TRBV4-1 and TRBJ2-2; maybe TRBD2 (6 bases). V shed 0 bases and J shed 7 bases, with 12 bases lying between them. Germline V CDR1 and CDR2: MGHRA, YSYEKL. The CDR3 loop spans 15 amino acids. CDR3 residues: CASSQDNVEGGELFF. CDR3 DNA sequence: TGCGCCAGCAGCCAAGATAACGTGGAGGGCGGGGAGCTGTTTTTT.

The J gene is TRBJ2-5, the V gene TRBV7-2; D is perhaps TRBD2 (6 bases). CDR1 is SGHTA and CDR2 is FQGNSA in the germline V gene. Trimming pared 5 bases from V and 0 bases from J, leaving 10 bases between. The length of the CDR3 is 14 residues. The chain's CDR3 is CASSPGLYQETQYF. The CDR3 nucleotides are TGTGCCAGCAGCCCCGGACTATACCAAGAGACCCAGTACTTC.

The chain links TRBV19 to TRBJ2-1; 12 nucleotides align to TRBD2. Germline assignment: CDR1 LNHDA and CDR2 SQIVND (reference sequence). The CDR3 has 16 residues. V shed 3 bases, J shed 8 bases, and the junction held 8 bases outside the gene matches. CDR3 bases: TGTGCCAGTAGTATGACACTAGCGGGAGGCGGCGATGAGCAGTTCTTC. Translating it yields CASSMTLAGGGDEQFF.

The chain joins TRBV4-2 to TRBJ2-3; a weak D match, TRBD2 (6 bases). The CDR3 has 15 residues. CDR1 LGHNA and CDR2 YNFKEQ come from the germline V gene. V dropped 1 base and J dropped 2 bases, with 10 bases sitting between them. CDR3 sequence: CASSQVPGATDTQYF. CDR3 sequence (DNA): TGTGCCAGCAGCCAAGTCCCGGGAGCCACAGATACGCAGTATTTT.

The gene calls are TRBV19 and TRBJ1-5; D not resolved. Germline CDR1 and CDR2: LNHDA and SQIVND (reference sequence). This CDR3 contains 14 residues. Trimming removed 2 bases at V and 3 bases at J, with 8 bases between. CDR3 sequence (DNA): TGTGCCAGTAGTATAAGACGGGACAATCAGCCCCAGCATTTT. Translating gives CASSIRRDNQPQHF.

The chain couples TRBV6-5 to TRBJ2-1; 8 nucleotides line up with TRBD2. There are 12 residues in the CDR3. The ends lost 5 bases at V and 9 bases at J; junction bases unmatched: 3. Germline V lookup: CDR1 MNHEY, CDR2 SVGAGI. CDR3 protein: CASSTGRGEQFF. CDR3 in DNA: TGTGCCAGCAGTACCGGGAGGGGTGAGCAGTTCTTC.